This T cell receptor (beta chain) appears in the sequencing data of a study of blood T cell repertoires in COVID-19. About the study: Spain, Italy and the United States supplied samples that represented acute and convalescent COVID-19. PBMCs, B-cell-depleted T cells, or T cells provided the cDNA or gDNA that made up the material.

Enrolment of Seattle patients took place during active infection, and they were followed longitudinally. CDR1 is LGHDT and CDR2 is YNNKEL in the germline V gene (reference sequence). This CDR3 is built from 16 residues. V shed 1 base and J shed 10 bases, with 21 bases lying between them. Per the original data handling: Nucleated cell counts were estimated from reference gene primer amplification. Sequenced by immunoSEQ multiplex PCR; TCRdb stores in-frame clones only, minus some. V and J calls and clone size are given by that table; D and trimming were obtained from the DNA. The sample includes about 120,000 clones, roughly nine tenths of them seen just once. Only a few counts were recorded for this clone.

The receptor was derived from a man aged 60 to 75 with COVID-19, enrolled during active disease. The chain uses TRBV3-1 (or the pseudogene TRBV3-2) and TRBJ2-3; possibly TRBD2 for D (5 bases). Sequencing used peripheral blood. The CDR3 sequence: CASSQGFFSVDLSQYF. CDR3 DNA: TGTGCCAGCAGCCAAGGGTTTTTTTCGGTGGACTTATCGCAGTATTTT.